This TCR beta chain was recovered during a study of cytomegalovirus exposure and HLA in healthy donors. Trimming removed 3 bases from V and 5 bases from J, with 25 bases in between. From germline, CDR1 is LNHDA and CDR2 SQIVND (reference sequence). The CDR3 sequence is 18 residues long. To note about this clone: Its cognate antigen is unknown.

General observations from the study: Cytomegalovirus association was listed for about 150 TCR beta chains.

Vbeta (60) and Jbeta (13) primers were used in the PCR. Profiling relied on immunoSEQ multiplex PCR, and the TCRdb table lists in-frame clones only, not all of them. This sample has 130,000 or so clones, with 82% found just once. Sequenced input: PBMCs. This TCR derives from a man aged 18 to 30 in good health and CMV-seropositive. This sequence joins TRBV19 and TRBJ2-5; possibly TRBD1 for D (6 bases). The CDR3 loop reads CASSMGRPVRWGRETQYF. The CDR3 region has the DNA TGTGCCAGTAGTATGGGGCGGCCAGTCCGGTGGGGGCGGGAGACCCAGTACTTC.